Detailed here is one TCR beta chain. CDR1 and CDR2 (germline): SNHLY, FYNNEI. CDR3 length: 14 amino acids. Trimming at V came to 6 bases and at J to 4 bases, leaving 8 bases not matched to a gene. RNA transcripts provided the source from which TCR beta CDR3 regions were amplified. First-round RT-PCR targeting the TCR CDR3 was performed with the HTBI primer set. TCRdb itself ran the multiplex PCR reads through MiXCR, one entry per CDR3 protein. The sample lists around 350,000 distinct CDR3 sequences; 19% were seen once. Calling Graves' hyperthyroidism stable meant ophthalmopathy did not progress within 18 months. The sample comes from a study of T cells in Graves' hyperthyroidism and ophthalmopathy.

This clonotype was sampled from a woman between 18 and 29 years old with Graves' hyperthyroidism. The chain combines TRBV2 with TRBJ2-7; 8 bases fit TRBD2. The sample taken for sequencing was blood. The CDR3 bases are TGTGCCAGCAGAGGGACTAGTGGGGGATACGAGCAGTACTTC. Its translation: CASRGTSGGYEQYF.